This T cell receptor beta chain was identified during a study of yellow fever vaccine responses in identical twins. TCRdb used MiXCR to reprocess the RT-PCR reads, holding one entry per CDR3 protein. Of about 16,000 distinct CDR3 sequences detected, roughly 80% appear once; the ten largest clones hold 1.8%. The germline CDR1 and CDR2 sequences are SGHRS and YFSETQ. There are 15 residues in the CDR3. V lost 4 bases and J 10 bases, leaving 18 bases between the germline ends. Findings of the study overall: Reportedly, twins' vaccine T cell responses looked partly convergent and partly personalized.

As concerns this clonotype: Its antigen is not known.

The origin of this receptor is a woman under 30 who received the yellow fever vaccine. Sequencing was performed on T cells from blood (PBMCs), unsorted or a sorted subset (not recorded which), taken before or after yellow fever vaccination (not recorded which). The V gene is TRBV5-1, the J gene TRBJ1-6; no firm D call. DNA of the CDR3: TGCGCCAGCAGCGACAATCACGGGGAGGGATCACCCCTCCACTTT. Its translation is CASSDNHGEGSPLHF.